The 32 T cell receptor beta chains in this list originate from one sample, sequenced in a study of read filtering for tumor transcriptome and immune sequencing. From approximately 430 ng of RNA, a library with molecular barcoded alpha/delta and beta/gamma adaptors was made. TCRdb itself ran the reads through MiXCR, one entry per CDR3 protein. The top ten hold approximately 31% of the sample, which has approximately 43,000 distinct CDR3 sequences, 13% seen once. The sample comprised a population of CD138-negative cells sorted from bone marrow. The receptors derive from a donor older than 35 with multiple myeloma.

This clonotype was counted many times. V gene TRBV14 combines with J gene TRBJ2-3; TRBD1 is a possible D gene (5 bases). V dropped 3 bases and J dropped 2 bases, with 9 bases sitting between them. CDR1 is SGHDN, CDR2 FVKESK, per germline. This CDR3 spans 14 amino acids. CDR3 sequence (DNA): TGTGCCAGCAGCCAGCGACAGAACACAGATACGCAGTATTTT. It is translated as CASSQRQNTDTQYF. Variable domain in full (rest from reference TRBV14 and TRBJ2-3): EAGVTQFPSHSVIEKGQTVTLRCDPISGHDNLYWYRRVMGKEIKFLLHFVKESKQDESGMPNNRFLAERTGGTYSTLKVQPAELEDSGVYFCASSQRQNTDTQYFGPGTRLTVL.

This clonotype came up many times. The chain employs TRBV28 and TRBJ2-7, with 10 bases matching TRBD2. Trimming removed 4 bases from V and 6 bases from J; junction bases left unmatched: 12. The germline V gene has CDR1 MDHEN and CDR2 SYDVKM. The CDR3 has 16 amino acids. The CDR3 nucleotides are TGTGCCAGCAGTTCCCCCATAGCGGGAGGCTCGGTCGAGCAGTACTTC. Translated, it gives CASSSPIAGGSVEQYF.

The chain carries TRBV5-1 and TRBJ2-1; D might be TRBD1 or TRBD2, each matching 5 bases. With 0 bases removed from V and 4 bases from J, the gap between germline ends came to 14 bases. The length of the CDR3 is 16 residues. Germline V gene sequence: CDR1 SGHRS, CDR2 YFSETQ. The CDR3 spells CASSLDGTLPYNEQFF. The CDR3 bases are TGCGCCAGCAGCTTGGATGGGACCCTACCTTACAATGAGCAGTTCTTC.

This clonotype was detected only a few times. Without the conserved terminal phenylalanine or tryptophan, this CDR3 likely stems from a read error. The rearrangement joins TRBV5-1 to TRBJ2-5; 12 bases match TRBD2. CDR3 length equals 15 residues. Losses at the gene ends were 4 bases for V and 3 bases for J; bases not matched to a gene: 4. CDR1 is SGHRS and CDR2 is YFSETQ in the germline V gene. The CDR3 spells CASSPRLAGEETQYL. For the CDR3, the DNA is TGCGCCAGCAGCCCACGACTAGCGGGAGAAGAGACCCAGTACCTC.

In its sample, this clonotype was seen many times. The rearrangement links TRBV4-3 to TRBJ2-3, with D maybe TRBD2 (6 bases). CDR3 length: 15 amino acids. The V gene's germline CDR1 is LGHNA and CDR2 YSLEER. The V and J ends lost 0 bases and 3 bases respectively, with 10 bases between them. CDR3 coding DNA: TGCGCCAGCAGCCAAGAGGGTAGCGGAACAGATACGCAGTATTTT. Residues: CASSQEGSGTDTQYF.

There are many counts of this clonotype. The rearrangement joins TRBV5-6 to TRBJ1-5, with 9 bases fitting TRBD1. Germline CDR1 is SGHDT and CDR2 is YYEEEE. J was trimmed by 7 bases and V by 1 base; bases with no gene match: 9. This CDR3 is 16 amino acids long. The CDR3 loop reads CASSLRRTGVPQPQHF. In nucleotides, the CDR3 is TGTGCCAGCAGCTTGAGGAGGACAGGGGTCCCCCAGCCCCAGCATTTT.

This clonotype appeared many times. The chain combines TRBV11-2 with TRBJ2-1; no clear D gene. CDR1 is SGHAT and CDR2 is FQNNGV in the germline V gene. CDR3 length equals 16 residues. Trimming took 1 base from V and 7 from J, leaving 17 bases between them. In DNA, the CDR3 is TGTGCCAGCAGCTTAGTTACTGCTGGGTATCCGAATGAGCAGTTCTTC. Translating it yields CASSLVTAGYPNEQFF.

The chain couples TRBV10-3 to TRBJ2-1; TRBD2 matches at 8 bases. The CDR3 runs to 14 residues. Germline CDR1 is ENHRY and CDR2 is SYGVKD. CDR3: CAALGDGRANEQFF. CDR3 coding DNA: TGTGCGGCCTTGGGGGACGGGAGGGCCAATGAGCAGTTCTTC.

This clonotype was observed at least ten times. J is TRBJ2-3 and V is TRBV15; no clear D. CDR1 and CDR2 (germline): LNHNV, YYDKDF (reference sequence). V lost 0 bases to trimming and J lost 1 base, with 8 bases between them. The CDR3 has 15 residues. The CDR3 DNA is TGTGCCACCAGCAGAGATGGTTGGGGCACAGATACGCAGTATTTT. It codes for CATSRDGWGTDTQYF.

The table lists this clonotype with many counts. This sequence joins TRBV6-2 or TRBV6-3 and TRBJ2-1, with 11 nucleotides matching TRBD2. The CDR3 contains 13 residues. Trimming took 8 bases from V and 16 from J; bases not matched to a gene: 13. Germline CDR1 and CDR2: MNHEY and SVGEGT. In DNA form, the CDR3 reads TGTGCCAGCGTAGGAACTAGCGGGAGCCGGGCTTTCTTC. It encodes CASVGTSGSRAFF.

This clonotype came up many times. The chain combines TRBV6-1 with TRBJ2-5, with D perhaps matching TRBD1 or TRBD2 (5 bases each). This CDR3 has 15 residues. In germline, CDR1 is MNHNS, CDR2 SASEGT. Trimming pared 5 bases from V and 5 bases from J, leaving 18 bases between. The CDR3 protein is CASSISGAVGETQYF. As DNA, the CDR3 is TGTGCCAGCAGTATATCCGGGGCCGTTGGGGAGACCCAGTACTTC.

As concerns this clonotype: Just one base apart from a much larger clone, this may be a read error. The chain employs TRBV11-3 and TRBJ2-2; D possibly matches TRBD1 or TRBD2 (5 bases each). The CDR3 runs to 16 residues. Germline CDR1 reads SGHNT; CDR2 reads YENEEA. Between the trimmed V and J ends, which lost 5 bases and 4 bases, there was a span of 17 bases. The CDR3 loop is CASSRDRGSSTGELFF. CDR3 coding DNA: TGTGCCAGCAGCCGGGACCGAGGGTCGAGCACCGGGGAGCTGTTTTTT. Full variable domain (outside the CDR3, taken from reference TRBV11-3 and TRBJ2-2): EAGVVQSPRYKIIEKKQPVAFWCNPISGHNTLYWYLQNLGQGPELLIRYENEEAVDDSQLPKDRFSAERLKGVDSTLKIQPAELGDSAVYLCASSRDRGSSTGELFFGEGSRLTVL.

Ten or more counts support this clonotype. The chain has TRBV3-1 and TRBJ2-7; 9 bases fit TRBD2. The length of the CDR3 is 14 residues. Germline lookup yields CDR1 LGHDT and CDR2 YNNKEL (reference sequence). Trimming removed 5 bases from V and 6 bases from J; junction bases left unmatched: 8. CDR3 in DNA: TGTGCCAGCAGCGTGCGGACTAGCGTCGCCGAGCAGTACTTC. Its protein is CASSVRTSVAEQYF.

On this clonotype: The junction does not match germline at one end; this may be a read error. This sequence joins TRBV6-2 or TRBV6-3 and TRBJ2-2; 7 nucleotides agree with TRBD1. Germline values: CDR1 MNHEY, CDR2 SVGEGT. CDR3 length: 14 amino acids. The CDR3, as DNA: TGTGCCAGTATAGGGGGCGCGGACACCGGGGAGCTGGTTTTT. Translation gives CASIGGADTGELVF.

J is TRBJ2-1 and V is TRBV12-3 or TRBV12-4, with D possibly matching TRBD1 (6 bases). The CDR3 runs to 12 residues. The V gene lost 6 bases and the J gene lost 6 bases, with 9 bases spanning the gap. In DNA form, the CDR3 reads TGTGCCAGCAGACGGACAGTCAATGAGCAGTTCTTC. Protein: CASRRTVNEQFF.

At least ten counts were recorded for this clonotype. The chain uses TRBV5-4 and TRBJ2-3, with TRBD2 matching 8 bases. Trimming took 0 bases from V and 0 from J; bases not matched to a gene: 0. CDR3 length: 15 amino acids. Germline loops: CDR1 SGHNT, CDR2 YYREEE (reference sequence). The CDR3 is CASSLASGSTDTQYF. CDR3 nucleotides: TGTGCCAGCAGCTTGGCTAGCGGGAGCACAGATACGCAGTATTTT.

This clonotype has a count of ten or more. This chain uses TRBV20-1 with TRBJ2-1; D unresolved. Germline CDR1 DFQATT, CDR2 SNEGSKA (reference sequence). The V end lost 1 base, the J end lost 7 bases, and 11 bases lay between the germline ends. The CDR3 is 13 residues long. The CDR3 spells CSARGVSVNEQFF. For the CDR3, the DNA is TGCAGTGCTAGAGGAGTCTCCGTAAATGAGCAGTTCTTC.

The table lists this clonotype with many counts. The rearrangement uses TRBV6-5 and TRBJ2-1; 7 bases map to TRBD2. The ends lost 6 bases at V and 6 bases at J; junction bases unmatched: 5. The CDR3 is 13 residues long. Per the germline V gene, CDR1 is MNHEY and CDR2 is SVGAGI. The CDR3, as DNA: TGTGCCAGCAGCCGCGGGGGAGGCAATGAGCAGTTCTTC. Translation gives CASSRGGGNEQFF.

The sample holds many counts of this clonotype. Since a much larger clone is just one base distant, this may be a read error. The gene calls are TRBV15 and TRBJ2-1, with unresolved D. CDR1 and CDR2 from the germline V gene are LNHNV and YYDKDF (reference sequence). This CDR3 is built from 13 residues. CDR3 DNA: TGTGCCACCAGCAGAGATCAAGCGCGTGAGCAGTCCTTC. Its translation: CATSRDQAREQSF.

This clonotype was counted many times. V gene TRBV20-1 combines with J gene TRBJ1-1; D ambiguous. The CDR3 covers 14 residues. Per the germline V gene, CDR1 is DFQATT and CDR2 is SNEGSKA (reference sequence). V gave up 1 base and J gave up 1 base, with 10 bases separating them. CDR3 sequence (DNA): TGCAGTGCTAGAGGACCGCCCGGGAACACTGAAGCTTTCTTT. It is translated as CSARGPPGNTEAFF.

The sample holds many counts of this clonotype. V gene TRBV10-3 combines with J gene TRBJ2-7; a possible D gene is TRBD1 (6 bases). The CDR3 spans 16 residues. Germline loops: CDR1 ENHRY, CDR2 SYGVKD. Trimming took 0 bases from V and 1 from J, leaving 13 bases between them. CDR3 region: CAISESTQGISYEQYF. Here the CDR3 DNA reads TGTGCCATCAGTGAGTCGACGCAGGGGATTTCCTACGAGCAGTACTTC.

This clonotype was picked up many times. In DNA, the CDR3 is TGTGCCAGCAGTCCGTCGGAGGGTTCGAATCAGCCCCAGCATTTT. Translated, it gives CASSPSEGSNQPQHF. This chain connects TRBV28 to TRBJ1-5; D call uncertain. V was pared by 5 bases and J by 4 bases, with 15 bases between. The germline gives CDR1 MDHEN, CDR2 SYDVKM. This CDR3 is 15 amino acids long.

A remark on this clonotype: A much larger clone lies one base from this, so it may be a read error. CDR3 sequence (DNA): TGTGCCAGCAGTGCCGACATGGCCGGGGAGCTGTTTTTT. Its protein product is CASSADMAGELFF. The chain joins TRBV27 to TRBJ2-2; no clear D gene. CDR3 size: 13 residues. The germline V gene encodes CDR1 MNHEY and CDR2 SMNVEV (reference sequence). The V gene lost 5 bases and the J gene lost 6 bases, with 10 bases spanning the gap.

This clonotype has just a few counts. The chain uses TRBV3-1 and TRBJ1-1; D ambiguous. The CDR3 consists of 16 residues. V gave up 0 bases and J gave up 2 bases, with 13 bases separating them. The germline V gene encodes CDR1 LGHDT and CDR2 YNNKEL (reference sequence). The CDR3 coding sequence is TGTGCCAGCAGCCAAGATGCTCGGGGAAGAAACACTGAAGCTTTCTTT. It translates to CASSQDARGRNTEAFF.

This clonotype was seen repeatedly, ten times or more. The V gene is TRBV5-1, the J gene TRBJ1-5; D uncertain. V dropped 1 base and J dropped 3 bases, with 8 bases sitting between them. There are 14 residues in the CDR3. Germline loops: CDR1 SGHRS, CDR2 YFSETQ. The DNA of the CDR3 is TGCGCCAGCAGCTTGTCAGCAGTCAATCAGCCCCAGCATTTT. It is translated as CASSLSAVNQPQHF.

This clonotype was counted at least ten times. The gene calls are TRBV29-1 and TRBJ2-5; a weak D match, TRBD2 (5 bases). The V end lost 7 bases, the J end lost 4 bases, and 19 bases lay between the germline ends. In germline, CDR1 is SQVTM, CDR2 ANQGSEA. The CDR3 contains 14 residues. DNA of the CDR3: TGCAGCGCCGCTTCAACATCGGGGTCAGAGACCCAGTACTTC. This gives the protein CSAASTSGSETQYF.

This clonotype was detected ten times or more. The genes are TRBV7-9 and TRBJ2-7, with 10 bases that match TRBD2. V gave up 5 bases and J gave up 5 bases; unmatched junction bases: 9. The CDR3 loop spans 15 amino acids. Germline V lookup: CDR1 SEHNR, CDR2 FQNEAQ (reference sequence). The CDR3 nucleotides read TGTGCCAGCAGCACCAGCGGGAGGGCCTGGGACGAGCAGTACTTC. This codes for CASSTSGRAWDEQYF.

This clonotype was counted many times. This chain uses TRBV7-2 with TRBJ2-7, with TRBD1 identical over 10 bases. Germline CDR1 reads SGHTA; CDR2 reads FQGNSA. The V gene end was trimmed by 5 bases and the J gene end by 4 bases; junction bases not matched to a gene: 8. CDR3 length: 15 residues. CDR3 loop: CASSPDRGRRYEQYF. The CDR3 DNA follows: TGTGCCAGCAGCCCCGACAGGGGGCGGAGGTACGAGCAGTACTTC.

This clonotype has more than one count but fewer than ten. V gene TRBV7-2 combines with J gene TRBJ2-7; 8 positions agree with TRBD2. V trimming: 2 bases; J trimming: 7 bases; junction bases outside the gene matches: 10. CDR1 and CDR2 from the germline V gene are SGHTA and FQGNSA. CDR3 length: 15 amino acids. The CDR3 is CASSLRSGAQGEQYF. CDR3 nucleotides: TGTGCCAGCAGCTTACGTAGCGGGGCCCAGGGAGAGCAGTACTTC. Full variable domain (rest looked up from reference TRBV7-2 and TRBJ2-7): GAGVSQSPSNKVTEKGKDVELRCDPISGHTALYWYRQSLGQGLEFLIYFQGNSAPDKSGLPSDRFSAERTGGSVSTLTIQRTQQEDSAVYLCASSLRSGAQGEQYFGPGTRLTVT.

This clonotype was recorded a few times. The CDR3 DNA reads TGTGCCAGCAGCCCAATGGCTAGCGGGACTAGCACAGATACGCAGTATTTT. Amino acids: CASSPMASGTSTDTQYF. The chain couples TRBV7-3 to TRBJ2-3, with TRBD2 identical over 9 bases. From germline, CDR1 is SGHTA and CDR2 FQGTGA. V lost 5 bases and J lost 0; bases outside the gene matches: 9. The CDR3 length is 17 residues.

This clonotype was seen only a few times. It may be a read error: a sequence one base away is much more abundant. The CDR3 loop reads CAALPGGNQPQHF. The DNA of the CDR3 is TGTGCCGCCCTCCCGGGAGGGAATCAGCCCCAGCATTTT. The genes are TRBV28 and TRBJ1-5; no definite D call. CDR1 is MDHEN, CDR2 SYDVKM, per germline. The CDR3 runs 13 residues. The germline V and J ends were trimmed by 11 bases and 4 bases, with 15 bases remaining between them. The full variable domain, in which reference TRBV28 and TRBJ1-5 provide the parts outside the CDR3, is DVKVTQSSRYLVKRTGEKVFLECVQDMDHENMFWYRQDPGLGLRLIYFSYDVKMKEKGDIPEGYSVSREKKERFSLILESASTNQTSMYLCAALPGGNQPQHFGDGTRLSIL.

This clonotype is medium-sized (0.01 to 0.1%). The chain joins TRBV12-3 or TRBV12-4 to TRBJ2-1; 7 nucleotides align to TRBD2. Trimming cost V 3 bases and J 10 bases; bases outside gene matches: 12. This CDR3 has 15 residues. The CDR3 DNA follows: TGTGCCAGCAGTTTGGGGAGGGTGGACTATCCAGAGCAGTTCTTC. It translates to CASSLGRVDYPEQFF.